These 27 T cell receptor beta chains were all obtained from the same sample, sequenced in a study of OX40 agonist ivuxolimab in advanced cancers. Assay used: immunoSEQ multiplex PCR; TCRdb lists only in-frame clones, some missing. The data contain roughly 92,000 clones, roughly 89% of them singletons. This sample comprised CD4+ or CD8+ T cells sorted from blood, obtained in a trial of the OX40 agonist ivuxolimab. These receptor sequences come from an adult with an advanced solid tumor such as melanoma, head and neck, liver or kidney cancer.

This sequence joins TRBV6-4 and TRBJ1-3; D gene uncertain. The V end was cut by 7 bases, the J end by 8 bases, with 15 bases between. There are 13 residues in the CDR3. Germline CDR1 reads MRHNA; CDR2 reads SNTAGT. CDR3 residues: CASKSGPGDTIYF. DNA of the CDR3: TGTGCCAGCAAATCCGGGCCGGGAGACACCATATATTTT.

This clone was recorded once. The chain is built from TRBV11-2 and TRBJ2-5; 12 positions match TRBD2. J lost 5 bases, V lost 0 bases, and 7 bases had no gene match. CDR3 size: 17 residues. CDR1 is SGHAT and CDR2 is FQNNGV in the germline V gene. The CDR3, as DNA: TGTGCCAGCAGCTTAGAACCTAGCGGGGGGGCACAGGAGACCCAGTACTTC. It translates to CASSLEPSGGAQETQYF.

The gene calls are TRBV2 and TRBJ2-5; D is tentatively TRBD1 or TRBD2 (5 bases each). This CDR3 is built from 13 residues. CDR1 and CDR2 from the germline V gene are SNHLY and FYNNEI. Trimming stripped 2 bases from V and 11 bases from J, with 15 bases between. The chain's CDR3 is CASSEYRVGEQYF. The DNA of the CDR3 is TGTGCCAGCAGTGAATATAGGGTGGGGGAGCAGTACTTC.

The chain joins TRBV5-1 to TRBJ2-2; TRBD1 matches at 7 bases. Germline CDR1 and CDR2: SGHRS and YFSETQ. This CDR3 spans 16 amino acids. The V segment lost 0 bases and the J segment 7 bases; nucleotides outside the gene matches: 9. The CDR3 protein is CASSLEVQGYGGELFF. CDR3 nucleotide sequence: TGCGCCAGCAGCTTGGAAGTACAGGGGTACGGCGGGGAGCTGTTTTTT.

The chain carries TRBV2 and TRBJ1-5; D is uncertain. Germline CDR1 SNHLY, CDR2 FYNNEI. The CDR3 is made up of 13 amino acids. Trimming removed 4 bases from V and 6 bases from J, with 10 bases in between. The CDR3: CASSGPAGQPQHF. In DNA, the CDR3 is TGTGCCAGCAGTGGGCCGGCGGGTCAGCCCCAGCATTTT.

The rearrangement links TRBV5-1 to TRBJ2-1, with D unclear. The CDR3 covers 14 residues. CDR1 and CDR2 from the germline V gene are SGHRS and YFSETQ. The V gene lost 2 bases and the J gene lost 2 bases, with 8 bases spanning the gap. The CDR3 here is CASSLRDTYNEQFF. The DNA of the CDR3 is TGCGCCAGCAGCTTAAGGGATACCTACAATGAGCAGTTCTTC.

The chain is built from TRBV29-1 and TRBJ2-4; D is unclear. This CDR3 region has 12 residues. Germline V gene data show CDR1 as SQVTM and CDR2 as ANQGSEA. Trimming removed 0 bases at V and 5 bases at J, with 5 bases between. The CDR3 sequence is CSVEDNENIQYF. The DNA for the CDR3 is TGCAGCGTTGAAGATAACGAAAACATTCAGTACTTC.

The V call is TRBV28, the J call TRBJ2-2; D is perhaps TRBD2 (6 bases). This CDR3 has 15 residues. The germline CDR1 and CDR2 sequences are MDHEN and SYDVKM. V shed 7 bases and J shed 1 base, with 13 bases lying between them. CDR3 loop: CASILSEGNTGELFF. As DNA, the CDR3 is TGTGCCAGCATTCTGTCGGAGGGGAACACCGGGGAGCTGTTTTTT.

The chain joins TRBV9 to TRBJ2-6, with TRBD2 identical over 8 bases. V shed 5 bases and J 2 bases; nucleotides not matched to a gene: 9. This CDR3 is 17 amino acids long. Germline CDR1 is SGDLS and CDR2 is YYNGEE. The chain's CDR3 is CASSRNSGVAGANVLTF. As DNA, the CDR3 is TGTGCCAGCAGTCGTAATAGCGGGGTGGCTGGGGCCAACGTCCTGACTTTC.

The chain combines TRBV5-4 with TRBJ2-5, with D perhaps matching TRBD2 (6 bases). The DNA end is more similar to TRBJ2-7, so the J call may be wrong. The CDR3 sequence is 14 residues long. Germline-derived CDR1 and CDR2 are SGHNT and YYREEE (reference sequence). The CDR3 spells CASSSSGSTYEQYF. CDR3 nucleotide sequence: TGTGCCAGCAGCTCGAGCGGGTCCACCTACGAGCAGTACTTC.

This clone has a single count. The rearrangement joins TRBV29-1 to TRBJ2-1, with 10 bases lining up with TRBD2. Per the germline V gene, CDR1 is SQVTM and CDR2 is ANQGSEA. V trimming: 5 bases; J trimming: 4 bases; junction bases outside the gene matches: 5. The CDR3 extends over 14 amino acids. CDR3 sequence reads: CSVMGTSAYNEQFF. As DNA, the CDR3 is TGCAGCGTTATGGGGACTAGCGCATACAATGAGCAGTTCTTC.

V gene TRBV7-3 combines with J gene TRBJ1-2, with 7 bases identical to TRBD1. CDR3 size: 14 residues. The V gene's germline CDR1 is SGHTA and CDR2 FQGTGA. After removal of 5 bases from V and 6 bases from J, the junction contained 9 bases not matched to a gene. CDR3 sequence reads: CASSPAGQSDGYTF. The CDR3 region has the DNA TGTGCCAGCAGCCCAGCGGGACAGTCTGATGGCTACACCTTC.

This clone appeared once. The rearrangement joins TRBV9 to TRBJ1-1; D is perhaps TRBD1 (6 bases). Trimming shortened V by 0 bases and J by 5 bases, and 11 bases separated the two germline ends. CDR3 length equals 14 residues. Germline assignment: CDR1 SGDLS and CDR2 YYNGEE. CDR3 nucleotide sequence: TGTGCCAGCAGCGTAGGCCAGGGGCGGACTGAAGCTTTCTTT. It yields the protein CASSVGQGRTEAFF.

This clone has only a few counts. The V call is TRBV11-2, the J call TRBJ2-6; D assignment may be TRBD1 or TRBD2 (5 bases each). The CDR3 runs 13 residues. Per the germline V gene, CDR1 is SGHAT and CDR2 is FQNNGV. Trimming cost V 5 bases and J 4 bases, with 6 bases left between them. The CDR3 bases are TGTGCCAGCAGCCGGGGCGGGGCCAACGTCCTGACTTTC. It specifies CASSRGGANVLTF.

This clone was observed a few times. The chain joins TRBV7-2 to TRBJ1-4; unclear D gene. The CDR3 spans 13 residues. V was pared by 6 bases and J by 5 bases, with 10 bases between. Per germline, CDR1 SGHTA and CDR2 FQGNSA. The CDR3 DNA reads TGTGCCAGCAGGACAAGCCCCAATGAAAAACTGTTTTTT. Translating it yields CASRTSPNEKLFF. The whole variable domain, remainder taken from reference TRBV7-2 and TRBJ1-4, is GAGVSQSPSNKVTEKGKDVELRCDPISGHTALYWYRQSLGQGLEFLIYFQGNSAPDKSGLPSDRFSAERTGGSVSTLTIQRTQQEDSAVYLCASRTSPNEKLFFGSGTQLSVL.

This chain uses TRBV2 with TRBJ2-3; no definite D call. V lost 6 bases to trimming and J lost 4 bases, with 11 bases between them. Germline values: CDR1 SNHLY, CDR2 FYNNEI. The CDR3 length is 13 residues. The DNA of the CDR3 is TGTGCCAGCAGGTTTCCCGGCGCAGATACGCAGTATTTT. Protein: CASRFPGADTQYF. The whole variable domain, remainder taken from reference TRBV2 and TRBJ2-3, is EPEVTQTPSHQVTQMGQEVILRCVPISNHLYFYWYRQILGQKVEFLVSFYNNEISEKSEIFDDQFSVERPDGSNFTLKIRSTKLEDSAMYFCASRFPGADTQYFGPGTRLTVL.

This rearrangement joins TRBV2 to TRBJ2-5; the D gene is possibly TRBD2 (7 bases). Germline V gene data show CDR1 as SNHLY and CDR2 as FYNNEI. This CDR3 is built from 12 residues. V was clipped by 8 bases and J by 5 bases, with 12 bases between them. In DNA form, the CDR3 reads TGTGCCAGCTCGGGGGGCAGGGAGACCCAGTACTTC. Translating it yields CASSGGRETQYF.

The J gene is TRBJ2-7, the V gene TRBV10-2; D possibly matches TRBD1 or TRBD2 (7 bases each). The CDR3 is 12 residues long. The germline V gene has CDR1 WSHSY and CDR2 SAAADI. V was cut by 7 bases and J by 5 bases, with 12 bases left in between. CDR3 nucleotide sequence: TGCGCCAGCATCAGGGGGGGAAACGAGCAGTACTTC. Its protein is CASIRGGNEQYF.

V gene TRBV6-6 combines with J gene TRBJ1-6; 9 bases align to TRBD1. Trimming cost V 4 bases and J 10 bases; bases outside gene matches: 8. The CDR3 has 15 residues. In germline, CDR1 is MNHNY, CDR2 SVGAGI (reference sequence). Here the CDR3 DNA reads TGTGCCAGCAGTTTGGGACAGGGCATGGAATCACCCCTCCACTTT. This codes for CASSLGQGMESPLHF.

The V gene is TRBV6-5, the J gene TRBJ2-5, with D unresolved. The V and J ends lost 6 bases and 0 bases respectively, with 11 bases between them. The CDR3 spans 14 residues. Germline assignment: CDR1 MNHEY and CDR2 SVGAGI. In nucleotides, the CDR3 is TGTGCCAGCAGCCTCAGGAGTAACCAAGAGACCCAGTACTTC. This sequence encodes CASSLRSNQETQYF.

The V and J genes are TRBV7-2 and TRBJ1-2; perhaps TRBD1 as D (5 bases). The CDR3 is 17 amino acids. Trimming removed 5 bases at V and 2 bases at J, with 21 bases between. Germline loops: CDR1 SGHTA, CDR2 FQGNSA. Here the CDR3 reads CASSLPRGRGGNYGYTF. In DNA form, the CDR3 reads TGTGCCAGCAGCCTCCCCCGGGGACGGGGCGGAAACTATGGCTACACCTTC.

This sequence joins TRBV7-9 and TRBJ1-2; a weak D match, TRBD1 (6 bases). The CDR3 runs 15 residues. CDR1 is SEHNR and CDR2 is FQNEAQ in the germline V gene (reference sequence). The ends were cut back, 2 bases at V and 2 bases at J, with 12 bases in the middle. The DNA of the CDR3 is TGTGCCAGCAGCTTATTACAGGGTATCAACTATGGCTACACCTTC. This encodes CASSLLQGINYGYTF. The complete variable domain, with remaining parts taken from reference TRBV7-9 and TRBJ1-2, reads DTGVSQNPRHKITKRGQNVTFRCDPISEHNRLYWYRQTLGQGPEFLTYFQNEAQLEKSRLLSDRFSAERPKGSFSTLEIQRTEQGDSAMYLCASSLLQGINYGYTFGSGTRLTVV.

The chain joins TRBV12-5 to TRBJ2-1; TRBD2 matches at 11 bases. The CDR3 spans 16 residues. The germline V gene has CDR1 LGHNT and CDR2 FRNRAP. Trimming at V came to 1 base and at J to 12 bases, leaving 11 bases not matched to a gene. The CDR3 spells CASGLASSGRTSRQFF. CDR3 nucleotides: TGTGCTAGTGGTTTGGCCTCTAGCGGGAGGACCTCCAGGCAGTTCTTC.

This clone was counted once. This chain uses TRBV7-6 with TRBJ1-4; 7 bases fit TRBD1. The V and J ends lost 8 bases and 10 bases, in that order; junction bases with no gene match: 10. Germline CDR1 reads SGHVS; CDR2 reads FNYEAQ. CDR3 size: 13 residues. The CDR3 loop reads CASGRDRGGKLFF. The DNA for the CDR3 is TGTGCCAGCGGCCGGGACAGAGGAGGAAAACTGTTTTTT.

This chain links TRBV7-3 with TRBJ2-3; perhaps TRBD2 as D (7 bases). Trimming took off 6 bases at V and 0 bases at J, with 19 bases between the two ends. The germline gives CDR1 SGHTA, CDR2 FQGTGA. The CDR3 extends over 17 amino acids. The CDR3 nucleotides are TGTGCCAGCAGTTTGCTTGGGGGGGCGACTAGCACAGATACGCAGTATTTT. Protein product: CASSLLGGATSTDTQYF.

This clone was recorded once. The CDR3 spells CASSFSGGGQETQYF. CDR3 nucleotides: TGTGCCAGCAGTTTCAGCGGGGGGGGCCAAGAGACCCAGTACTTC. J is TRBJ2-5 and V is TRBV28, with 10 bases that match TRBD2. J was trimmed by 1 base and V by 3 bases; bases with no gene match: 2. This CDR3 region has 15 residues. The germline gives CDR1 MDHEN, CDR2 SYDVKM.

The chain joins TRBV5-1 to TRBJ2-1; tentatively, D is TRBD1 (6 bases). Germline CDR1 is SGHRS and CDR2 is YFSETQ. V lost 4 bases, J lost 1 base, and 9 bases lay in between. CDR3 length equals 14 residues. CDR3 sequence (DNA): TGCGCCAGCAGCAATGGACAGTCCTACAATGAGCAGTTCTTC. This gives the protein CASSNGQSYNEQFF. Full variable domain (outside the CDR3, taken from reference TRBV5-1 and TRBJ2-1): KAGVTQTPRYLIKTRGQQVTLSCSPISGHRSVSWYQQTPGQGLQFLFEYFSETQRNKGNFPGRFSGRQFSNSRSEMNVSTLELGDSALYLCASSNGQSYNEQFFGPGTRLTVL.